This T cell receptor beta chain was sequenced during a study of vaccination and CD4 T cells after COVID-19. Background on the study: The cells in question were stimulated using overlapping spike peptides derived from SARS-CoV-2, HCoV-NL63, HCoV-OC43 and HCoV-229E.

About this clonotype: Its matching antigen is unknown.

Scientists ran DNA taken from cultured CD4+ T cells through the Oncomine TCR Beta short-read assay for sequencing. TCRdb independently ran MiXCR on the PCR reads; one entry per CDR3 protein. This table has around 26,000 distinct CDR3 sequences, under 70% appearing once. Treatment of the sample: roughly ten-day PBMC culture with coronavirus spike peptide pools or control peptides (ViraFEST assay). This clonotype was obtained from a human donor who had recovered from COVID-19. Sequenced sample: CD4+ T cells from blood, cultured in vitro.

CDR3 nucleotides: TGCAGTGCTACCGGGACAGGGGCCCCAGATACGCAGTATTTT. This gives the protein CSATGTGAPDTQYF. The chain is built from TRBV20-1 and TRBJ2-3; 10 bases match TRBD1. J gave up 4 bases and V 4 bases, and 5 bases lay outside the gene matches. CDR3 length: 14 residues. The germline V gene has CDR1 DFQATT and CDR2 SNEGSKA (reference sequence).